Below are 12 T cell receptor beta chains sequenced from a single sample in a study of CD8+ T cells in alopecia areata. Stated treatment: oral pan-JAK inhibitor, 5-10 mg twice daily. Sequencing templates came from extracted RNA that was reverse transcribed into cDNA. Produced via immunoSEQ multiplex PCR; TCRdb's table is partial and in-frame only. The data show roughly 220,000 clones, approximately 65% seen once. Sequences were derived from CD4+ T cells sorted from blood, sampled at week 44, from a patient treated with tofacitinib. The receptors here all came from a human donor with alopecia areata.

The CDR3 bases are TGCGCCAGCAGCCATACCGACAGTACCTATGGCTACACCTTC. Translation gives CASSHTDSTYGYTF. The chain uses TRBV4-3 and TRBJ1-2; D is possibly TRBD1 (5 bases). Trimming removed 3 bases from V and 4 bases from J, with 12 bases in between. CDR1 LGHNA and CDR2 YSLEER come from the germline V gene. The length of the CDR3 is 14 residues.

The chain couples TRBV28 to TRBJ2-7; D may be TRBD1 or TRBD2 (5 bases each). Germline V gene sequence: CDR1 MDHEN, CDR2 SYDVKM. The CDR3 contains 13 residues. The V gene lost 3 bases and the J gene lost 5 bases, with 11 bases spanning the gap. The CDR3: CASSLGVRDEQYF. CDR3 DNA: TGTGCCAGCAGTTTGGGGGTTAGGGACGAGCAGTACTTC.

V gene TRBV7-6 combines with J gene TRBJ2-1; a weak D match, TRBD1 (6 bases). The CDR3 spans 17 residues. Germline V gene sequence: CDR1 SGHVS, CDR2 FNYEAQ. Trimming removed 5 bases at V and 0 bases at J, with 17 bases between. The CDR3 region is CASSTIWDTSSYNEQFF. The CDR3 DNA is TGTGCCAGCAGCACCATATGGGACACCAGCTCCTACAATGAGCAGTTCTTC.

V usage is TRBV2 and J usage is TRBJ1-5; D might be TRBD1 (5 bases). CDR3 size: 14 residues. Between the trimmed V and J ends, which lost 4 bases and 0 bases, there was a span of 7 bases. Germline V CDR1 and CDR2: SNHLY, FYNNEI. CDR3 loop: CASSGQYSNQPQHF. DNA of the CDR3: TGTGCCAGCAGTGGACAGTATAGCAATCAGCCCCAGCATTTT.

The V and J genes are TRBV6-6 and TRBJ1-5; D is possibly TRBD1 (6 bases). The CDR3 contains 14 residues. The V end lost 2 bases, the J end lost 2 bases, and 7 bases lay between the germline ends. Germline V gives CDR1 MNHNY, CDR2 SVGAGI (reference sequence). In DNA form, the CDR3 reads TGTGCCAGCAGTTACCACAGGGGCAATCAGCCCCAGCATTTT. It translates to CASSYHRGNQPQHF.

The chain employs TRBV25-1 and TRBJ1-6; TRBD1 is a possible D gene (5 bases). Germline CDR1 MGHDK, CDR2 SYGVNS. The CDR3 totals 15 residues. Trimming shortened V by 6 bases and J by 5 bases, and 14 bases separated the two germline ends. This CDR3 is CASRRLRGDNSPLHF. CDR3 nucleotide sequence: TGTGCCAGCAGACGGCTGAGGGGAGATAATTCACCCCTCCACTTT.

This clone has more than one count but fewer than ten. The chain joins TRBV29-1 to TRBJ2-7; 7 nucleotides match TRBD1. The germline gives CDR1 SQVTM, CDR2 ANQGSEA. This CDR3 has 13 amino acids. V trimming: 6 bases; J trimming: 4 bases; junction bases outside the gene matches: 9. The CDR3 region is CSVKGALSYEQYF. DNA for the CDR3: TGCAGCGTGAAGGGGGCTTTGTCGTACGAGCAGTACTTC.

The chain has TRBV6-1 and TRBJ1-6; D remains unclear. CDR3 length: 11 residues. Trimming removed 5 bases at V and 10 bases at J, with 6 bases between. Germline V CDR1 and CDR2: MNHNS, SASEGT. The CDR3 reads CASSLNSPLHF. The CDR3, as DNA: TGTGCCAGCAGTCTGAACTCACCCCTCCACTTT.

This chain uses TRBV6-5 with TRBJ1-2; tentatively, D is TRBD1 (6 bases). Germline assignment: CDR1 MNHEY and CDR2 SVGAGI. The germline V and J ends were trimmed by 5 bases and 6 bases, with 13 bases remaining between them. This CDR3 comprises 13 residues. For the CDR3, the DNA is TGTGCCAGCAGTGAGGACAGAACGGATGGCTACACCTTC. Its protein product is CASSEDRTDGYTF.

Many counts were recorded for this clone. The chain employs TRBV6-5 and TRBJ2-7; D is perhaps TRBD1 (6 bases). Germline assignment: CDR1 MNHEY and CDR2 SVGAGI. Trimming left V 6 bases short and J 2 bases short, with 14 bases between. The CDR3 is 14 amino acids. The CDR3 spells CASSLIRGPYEQYF. The CDR3 DNA reads as TGTGCCAGCAGCCTCATCAGGGGTCCCTACGAGCAGTACTTC.

This clone has a handful of counts. The chain combines TRBV11-1 with TRBJ2-7; the D is unclear. CDR1 is SGHAT and CDR2 is FQDESV in the germline V gene (reference sequence). CDR3 length: 13 residues. V lost 2 bases, J lost 6 bases, and 11 bases lay in between. The chain's CDR3 is CASSLRVTGEQYF. The CDR3 DNA follows: TGTGCCAGCAGCTTAAGAGTTACGGGCGAGCAGTACTTC.

The gene calls are TRBV7-3 and TRBJ2-2, with 7 bases matching TRBD2. J was trimmed by 8 bases and V by 2 bases; bases with no gene match: 2. Per the germline V gene, CDR1 is SGHTA and CDR2 is FQGTGA. CDR3 size: 13 residues. The CDR3 region is CASSLQLAGELFF. The CDR3 DNA sequence: TGTGCCAGCAGCTTACAACTAGCGGGGGAGCTGTTTTTT.